Below, one T cell receptor (beta chain) is given with its context. The antigen remains unidentified. The entry originates in a study of beta chain features in type 1 diabetes. What was sequenced were expressed TCRB transcripts, since all of the isolated RNA had been reverse transcribed. Clones were sequenced by immunoSEQ multiplex PCR, and TCRdb holds only the in-frame ones, with some missing. The sample lists over 700,000 clones; roughly 15% were seen once. Study-wide findings and caveats: Because the template was cDNA, high-expressing cells might be over-represented.

The authors sorted CD4+ naive, central memory, regulatory and stem cell-like memory cells via CD45RO/CCR7/CD25/CD127/CD95/CD27. Germline V lookup: CDR1 SEHNR, CDR2 FQNEAQ (reference sequence). The ends lost 5 bases at V and 3 bases at J; junction bases unmatched: 6. This CDR3 region has 16 residues. Sequenced: naive CD4+ T cells from blood. This TCR was sampled from a woman between 18 and 30 years old in good health. The chain is built from TRBV7-9 and TRBJ2-7, with 14 bases aligning to TRBD2. CDR3 in amino acids: CASSRGTSGRRYEQYF. CDR3 sequence (DNA): TGTGCCAGCAGCAGAGGGACTAGCGGGAGACGCTACGAGCAGTACTTC.